The 25 T cell receptor beta chains in this list originate from one sample, sequenced in a study of OX40 agonist ivuxolimab in advanced cancers. TCRdb's copy holds only in-frame clones and misses some; the assay was immunoSEQ multiplex PCR. The sample has 50,000 to 85,000 clones, 87% seen once. Sequencing used CD4+ or CD8+ T cells sorted from blood, obtained in a trial of the OX40 agonist ivuxolimab. These receptor sequences come from an adult with an advanced solid tumor such as melanoma, head and neck, liver or kidney cancer.

The chain couples TRBV2 to TRBJ1-5; perhaps TRBD1 as D (5 bases). The CDR3 length is 14 residues. Germline CDR1 is SNHLY and CDR2 is FYNNEI. Trimming removed 5 bases from V and 3 bases from J, with 11 bases in between. In DNA, the CDR3 is TGTGCCAGCAGTATGGGGACGGACAATCAGCCCCAGCATTTT. As protein: CASSMGTDNQPQHF.

The J gene is TRBJ2-3, the V gene TRBV9; TRBD2 matches at 10 bases. The CDR3 runs to 15 residues. V shed 2 bases and J 6 bases; nucleotides not matched to a gene: 6. Per the germline V gene, CDR1 is SGDLS and CDR2 is YYNGEE. The DNA for the CDR3 is TGTGCCAGCAGCGTTAGCGGGGGGTCACGGGATACGCAGTATTTT. Amino acid sequence: CASSVSGGSRDTQYF.

The gene calls are TRBV5-4 and TRBJ2-3, with 8 bases aligning to TRBD1. Per the germline V gene, CDR1 is SGHNT and CDR2 is YYREEE (reference sequence). With V trimmed by 0 bases and J by 3 bases, 3 bases remained unmatched. The CDR3 length is 15 residues. CDR3 region: CASSLADRETDTQYF. The CDR3 nucleotides read TGTGCCAGCAGCTTGGCGGACAGGGAAACAGATACGCAGTATTTT.

The V and J genes are TRBV19 and TRBJ1-5, with a weak D call TRBD1 (5 bases). V gave up 1 base and J gave up 4 bases, with 5 bases separating them. CDR1 LNHDA and CDR2 SQIVND come from the germline V gene (reference sequence). This CDR3 has 13 residues. This chain's CDR3 is CASSIGGNQPQHF. CDR3 nucleotide sequence: TGTGCCAGTAGTATAGGGGGGAATCAGCCCCAGCATTTT.

V usage is TRBV28 and J usage is TRBJ2-7, with 7 nucleotides matching TRBD1. V was pared by 5 bases and J by 3 bases, with 10 bases of the junction left unmatched. CDR1 is MDHEN and CDR2 is SYDVKM in the germline V gene. CDR3 length: 15 residues. Written as DNA, the CDR3 is TGTGCCAGCAGTGCCTCAGGGGGATTTAACTACGAGCAGTACTTC. Amino acids: CASSASGGFNYEQYF.

This clone was counted once. The chain carries TRBV15 and TRBJ1-4; 8 bases line up with TRBD1. CDR1 is LNHNV and CDR2 is YYDKDF in the germline V gene (reference sequence). The length of the CDR3 is 16 residues. Trimming cost V 5 bases and J 5 bases; bases outside gene matches: 10. Here the CDR3 DNA reads TGTGCCACCAGCCTCCGGACAGGGAACCTCAATGAAAAACTGTTTTTT. Amino acid sequence: CATSLRTGNLNEKLFF.

V usage is TRBV9 and J usage is TRBJ2-7; TRBD1 aligns across 8 bases. J gave up 7 bases and V 0 bases, and 3 bases lay outside the gene matches. Germline V lookup: CDR1 SGDLS, CDR2 YYNGEE. This CDR3 has 13 residues. CDR3 bases: TGTGCCAGCAGCGTAGAAGACAGGGGTGAGCAGTACTTC. Translated, it gives CASSVEDRGEQYF.

This clone appeared once. The V call is TRBV5-4, the J call TRBJ1-4; no firm D call. The CDR3 runs to 15 residues. Trimming took off 1 base at V and 8 bases at J, with 15 bases between the two ends. In germline, CDR1 is SGHNT, CDR2 YYREEE (reference sequence). The CDR3 spells CASSLWSRDEEKLFF. For the CDR3, the DNA is TGTGCCAGCAGCTTGTGGTCAAGGGATGAGGAAAAACTGTTTTTT.

CDR3 sequence reads: CAISAGPSNQPQHF. Here the CDR3 DNA reads TGTGCCATCAGTGCCGGGCCATCGAATCAGCCCCAGCATTTT. This chain joins TRBV10-3 and TRBJ1-5; D is ambiguous. The length of the CDR3 is 14 residues. V lost 4 bases and J 4 bases, leaving 11 bases between the germline ends. CDR1 is ENHRY and CDR2 is SYGVKD in the germline V gene.

The gene calls are TRBV14 and TRBJ2-5; 9 nucleotides match TRBD1. CDR3 length equals 14 residues. With 3 bases clipped from V and 4 bases from J, the junction kept 3 bases outside the gene matches. Germline V gene data show CDR1 as SGHDN and CDR2 as FVKESK. Here the CDR3 reads CASSQGTGLETQYF. CDR3 in DNA: TGTGCCAGCAGCCAGGGGACAGGGTTAGAGACCCAGTACTTC.

The chain uses TRBV6-5 and TRBJ1-1; 7 bases align to TRBD1. The CDR3 runs 14 residues. V was clipped by 5 bases and J by 1 base; unmatched bases: 4. Germline assignment: CDR1 MNHEY and CDR2 SVGAGI. The CDR3 reads CASSLNRGNTEAFF. DNA of the CDR3: TGTGCCAGCAGTCTCAACAGGGGGAACACTGAAGCTTTCTTT.

The rearrangement uses TRBV9 and TRBJ2-1; D is perhaps TRBD2 (5 bases). V lost 3 bases and J lost 6, with 10 bases in between. Germline V gene sequence: CDR1 SGDLS, CDR2 YYNGEE. The CDR3 runs to 13 residues. This CDR3 is CASSAPAGNEQFF. The CDR3 bases are TGTGCCAGCAGCGCCCCGGCGGGCAATGAGCAGTTCTTC.

This chain connects TRBV9 to TRBJ1-6; no definite D call. V was shortened by 3 bases and J by 0 bases, with 7 bases between the two germline ends. The CDR3 length is 15 residues. Germline V gene sequence: CDR1 SGDLS, CDR2 YYNGEE. CDR3 sequence reads: CASSATSSYNSPLHF. The CDR3 DNA follows: TGTGCCAGCAGCGCTACGAGCTCCTATAATTCACCCCTCCACTTT.

With regard to this clone: The DNA is left out, because the CDR3 cannot be placed on it with certainty; the CDR3 is given as TCRdb lists it. V usage is TRBV2 and J usage is TRBJ2-2; TRBD1, the table's D call, lacks a check against the DNA. From its first to its last residue, the CDR3 has 15 amino acids. The germline V gene encodes CDR1 SNHLY and CDR2 FYNNEI. This CDR3 is CASSTSTANTGELFF.

The chain is built from TRBV28 and TRBJ2-7, with D hard to call. The CDR3 length is 12 residues. V shed 2 bases and J shed 5 bases, with 7 bases lying between them. CDR1 is MDHEN, CDR2 SYDVKM, per germline. The CDR3 sequence: CASSLSLDEQYF. CDR3 bases: TGTGCCAGCAGTTTAAGTCTAGACGAGCAGTACTTC.

The CDR3 sequence is CASRGQGPGELFF. The CDR3 coding sequence is TGCGCCAGCAGGGGACAGGGACCCGGGGAGCTGTTTTTT. The rearrangement joins TRBV10-1 to TRBJ2-2, with TRBD1 identical over 9 bases. This CDR3 spans 13 amino acids. Germline V lookup: CDR1 WNHNN, CDR2 SYGVQD (reference sequence). Germline trimming cut 6 bases from V and 6 bases from J; bases unmatched to any gene: 2.

In its sample, this clone was seen once. The gene calls are TRBV6-1 and TRBJ1-5; no firm D call. Per the germline V gene, CDR1 is MNHNS and CDR2 is SASEGT. The CDR3 has 14 residues. V was shortened by 6 bases and J by 4 bases, with 13 bases between the two germline ends. For the CDR3, the DNA is TGTGCCAGCAGGGAGGGCGGCCCTAATCAGCCCCAGCATTTT. Translating it yields CASREGGPNQPQHF.

This clone appeared a single time. CDR3 in amino acids: CASGPGAGEAFF. The CDR3 bases are TGTGCTAGTGGTCCGGGGGCTGGTGAAGCTTTCTTT. The chain links TRBV12-5 to TRBJ1-1; possibly TRBD1 for D (6 bases). The germline V gene has CDR1 LGHNT and CDR2 FRNRAP. Trimming removed 5 bases from V and 7 bases from J, with 11 bases in between. This CDR3 region has 12 residues.

In DNA form, the CDR3 reads TGTGCCAGCAGCTACCAGGGGGCTACTGGAAACACCATATATTTT. Translating gives CASSYQGATGNTIYF. The V and J genes are TRBV9 and TRBJ1-3, with TRBD1 matching over 8 bases. V trimming: 4 bases; J trimming: 2 bases; junction bases outside the gene matches: 5. Germline values: CDR1 SGDLS, CDR2 YYNGEE. There are 15 residues in the CDR3.

The chain links TRBV5-6 to TRBJ1-1; D is unclear. Trimming took 4 bases from V and 1 from J, leaving 17 bases between them. Germline V gives CDR1 SGHDT, CDR2 YYEEEE. This CDR3 contains 16 residues. As DNA, the CDR3 is TGTGCCAGCAGCCTGACCCATTACCCCAGGAACACTGAAGCTTTCTTT. This sequence encodes CASSLTHYPRNTEAFF.

The gene calls are TRBV2 and TRBJ1-6, with TRBD1 matching 7 bases. CDR1 SNHLY and CDR2 FYNNEI come from the germline V gene. With 3 bases clipped from V and 0 bases from J, the junction kept 14 bases outside the gene matches. The CDR3 contains 20 residues. The CDR3: CASSESGTDLYSSYNSPLHF. DNA of the CDR3: TGTGCCAGCAGTGAGTCCGGGACAGACCTGTATAGCTCCTATAATTCACCCCTCCACTTT.

This clone was observed a handful of times. The chain recombines TRBV14 with TRBJ2-7, with 7 bases lining up with TRBD2. The V gene's germline CDR1 is SGHDN and CDR2 FVKESK. Trimming at V came to 1 base and at J to 2 bases, leaving 8 bases not matched to a gene. This CDR3 contains 16 residues. The CDR3 loop reads CASSQVSAGPTYEQYF. The CDR3 coding sequence is TGTGCCAGCAGCCAAGTCTCAGCGGGACCAACCTACGAGCAGTACTTC.

The chain combines TRBV6-5 with TRBJ1-2; D might be TRBD1 (6 bases). Germline values: CDR1 MNHEY, CDR2 SVGAGI. There are 15 residues in the CDR3. Trimming took off 0 bases at V and 6 bases at J, with 14 bases between the two ends. CDR3 sequence (DNA): TGTGCCAGCAGTTACTCCGGTAGGGGGAGCGATGGCTACACCTTC. Protein product: CASSYSGRGSDGYTF.

V usage is TRBV7-8 and J usage is TRBJ1-2, with no clear D. Germline lookup yields CDR1 SGHVS and CDR2 FQNEAQ. Trimming pared 5 bases from V and 3 bases from J, leaving 19 bases between. The CDR3 covers 16 residues. Here the CDR3 DNA reads TGTGCCAGCAGCCCCCCGTATGGCTCAGGAGACTATGGCTACACCTTC. Translation gives CASSPPYGSGDYGYTF.

This rearrangement joins TRBV27 to TRBJ1-6; TRBD1 agrees at 8 bases. V was pared by 5 bases and J by 2 bases, with 2 bases of the junction left unmatched. This CDR3 is built from 15 residues. CDR1 and CDR2 from the germline V gene are MNHEY and SMNVEV (reference sequence). The CDR3 is CASSQDRAYNSPLHF. The CDR3 nucleotides read TGTGCCAGCAGTCAGGACAGGGCCTATAATTCACCCCTCCACTTT.